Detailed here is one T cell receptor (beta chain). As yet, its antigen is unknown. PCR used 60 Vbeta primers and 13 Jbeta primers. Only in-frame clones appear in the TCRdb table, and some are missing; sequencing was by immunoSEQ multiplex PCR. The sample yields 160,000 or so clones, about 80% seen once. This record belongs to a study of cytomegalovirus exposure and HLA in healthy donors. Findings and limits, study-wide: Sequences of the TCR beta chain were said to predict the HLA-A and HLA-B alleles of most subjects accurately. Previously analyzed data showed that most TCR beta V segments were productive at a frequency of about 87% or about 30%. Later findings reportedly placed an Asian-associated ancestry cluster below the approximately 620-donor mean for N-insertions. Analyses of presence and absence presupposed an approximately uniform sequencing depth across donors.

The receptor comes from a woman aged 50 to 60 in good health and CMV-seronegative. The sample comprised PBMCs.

The chain's CDR3 is CASSARRGSPSGANVLTF. The CDR3 nucleotides are TGTGCCAGTAGTGCCCGCCGGGGTTCCCCCTCTGGGGCCAACGTCCTGACTTTC. This chain connects TRBV19 to TRBJ2-6, with D maybe TRBD2 (5 bases). Trimming left V 5 bases short and J 0 bases short, with 17 bases between. CDR3 length: 18 amino acids. Germline CDR1 and CDR2: LNHDA and SQIVND (reference sequence).